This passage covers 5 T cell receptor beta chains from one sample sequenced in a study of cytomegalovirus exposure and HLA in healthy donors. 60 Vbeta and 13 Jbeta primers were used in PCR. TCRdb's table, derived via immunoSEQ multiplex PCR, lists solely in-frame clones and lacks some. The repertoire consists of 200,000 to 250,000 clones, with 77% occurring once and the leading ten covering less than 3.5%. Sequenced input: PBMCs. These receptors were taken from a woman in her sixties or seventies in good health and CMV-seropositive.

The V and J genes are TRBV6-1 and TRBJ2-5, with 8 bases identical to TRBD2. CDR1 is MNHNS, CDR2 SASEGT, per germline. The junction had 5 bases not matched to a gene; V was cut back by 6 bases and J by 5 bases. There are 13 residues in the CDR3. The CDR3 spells CASRFSGVETQYF. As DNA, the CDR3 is TGTGCCAGCAGATTTAGCGGGGTGGAGACCCAGTACTTC.

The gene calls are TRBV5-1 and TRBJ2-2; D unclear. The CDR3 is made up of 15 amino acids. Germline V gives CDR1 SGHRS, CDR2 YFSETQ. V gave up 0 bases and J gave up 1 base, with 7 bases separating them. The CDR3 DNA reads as TGCGCCAGCAGCTTGGGTCGGTTGAACACCGGGGAGCTGTTTTTT. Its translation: CASSLGRLNTGELFF.

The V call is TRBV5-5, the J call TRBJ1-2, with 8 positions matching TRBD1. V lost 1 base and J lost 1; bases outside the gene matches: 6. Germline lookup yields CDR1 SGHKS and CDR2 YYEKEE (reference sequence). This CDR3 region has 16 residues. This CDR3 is CASSLFVQGDNYGYTF. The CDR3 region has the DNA TGTGCCAGCAGCTTGTTCGTACAGGGGGATAACTATGGCTACACCTTC.

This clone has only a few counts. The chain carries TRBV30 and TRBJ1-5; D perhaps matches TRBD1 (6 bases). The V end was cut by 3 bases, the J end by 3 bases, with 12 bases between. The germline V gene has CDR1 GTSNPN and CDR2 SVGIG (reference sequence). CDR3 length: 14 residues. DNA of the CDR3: TGTGCCTGGAGAAAACAGGGAAACAATCAGCCCCAGCATTTT. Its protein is CAWRKQGNNQPQHF.

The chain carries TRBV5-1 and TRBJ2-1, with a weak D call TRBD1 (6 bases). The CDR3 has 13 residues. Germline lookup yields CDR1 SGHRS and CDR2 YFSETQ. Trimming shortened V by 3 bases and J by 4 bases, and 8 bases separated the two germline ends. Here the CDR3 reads CASSSTGYNEQFF. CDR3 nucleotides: TGCGCCAGCAGCTCGACAGGATACAATGAGCAGTTCTTC.